These 32 T cell receptor beta chains originate from one sample sequenced in a study of blood T cell repertoires in COVID-19. Profiled with immunoSEQ multiplex PCR; TCRdb holds only in-frame clones, not every one. The table shows around 81,000 clones, with around 80% occurring only once. Specimen: peripheral blood. The source is a human donor in a cohort sampled during active COVID-19.

This chain links TRBV4-1 with TRBJ1-1; TRBD1 might be the D (5 bases). V was cut by 5 bases and J by 6 bases, with 19 bases left in between. Germline loops: CDR1 MGHRA, CDR2 YSYEKL. This CDR3 is 15 amino acids long. The CDR3 coding sequence is TGCGCCAGCAGCTCCCTTTCTTCAGGGTACGCTGAAGCTTTCTTT. It yields the protein CASSSLSSGYAEAFF.

The gene calls are TRBV7-6 and TRBJ2-7; 11 bases are shared with TRBD1. The CDR3 length is 15 residues. With 5 bases clipped from V and 4 bases from J, the junction kept 7 bases outside the gene matches. Looked up from germline, CDR1 is SGHVS and CDR2 is FNYEAQ. This CDR3 is CASSQPGQGVYEQYF. For the CDR3, the DNA is TGTGCCAGCAGCCAACCGGGACAGGGGGTGTACGAGCAGTACTTC.

This chain uses TRBV5-4 with TRBJ2-7; TRBD1 is a possible D gene (6 bases). This CDR3 comprises 16 residues. V dropped 4 bases and J dropped 2 bases, with 19 bases sitting between them. Germline CDR1 SGHNT, CDR2 YYREEE (reference sequence). CDR3 loop: CASSRGGQRFPYEQYF. CDR3 sequence (DNA): TGTGCCAGCAGCAGGGGCGGACAGCGCTTCCCCTACGAGCAGTACTTC.

The chain links TRBV10-3 to TRBJ1-2; D might be TRBD1 (5 bases). The germline V gene has CDR1 ENHRY and CDR2 SYGVKD. Trimming removed 2 bases from V and 1 base from J, with 8 bases in between. The CDR3 is made up of 14 amino acids. The CDR3 DNA sequence: TGTGCCATCAGTGAGGGGGGAGGTAACTATGGCTACACCTTC. It translates to CAISEGGGNYGYTF.

This chain links TRBV5-6 with TRBJ1-5, with a weak D call TRBD1 (5 bases). The CDR3 totals 17 residues. The germline V gene has CDR1 SGHDT and CDR2 YYEEEE. V gave up 0 bases and J gave up 1 base, with 14 bases separating them. The chain's CDR3 is CASSLGYGDWSNQPQHF. The CDR3 nucleotides are TGTGCCAGCAGCTTGGGATATGGGGACTGGAGCAATCAGCCCCAGCATTTT.

The V and J genes are TRBV7-3 and TRBJ2-1; 15 bases agree with TRBD2. The CDR3 is 17 amino acids. Trimming removed 5 bases from V and 4 bases from J; junction bases left unmatched: 6. Germline V gene sequence: CDR1 SGHTA, CDR2 FQGTGA. The CDR3 loop reads CASSPGTSGGHYNEQFF. In nucleotides, the CDR3 is TGTGCCAGCAGCCCAGGGACTAGCGGGGGGCATTACAATGAGCAGTTCTTC.

The CDR3 DNA is TGTGCCTGGACCATCGGAGGGTATGGCTACACCTTC. This codes for CAWTIGGYGYTF. The chain has TRBV30 and TRBJ1-2; D gene ambiguous. CDR1 is GTSNPN, CDR2 SVGIG, per germline (reference sequence). The CDR3 length is 12 residues. With 4 bases removed from V and 5 bases from J, the gap between germline ends came to 11 bases. Drawing the rest from reference TRBV30 and TRBJ1-2, the complete variable domain is SQTIHQWPATLVQPVGSPLSLECTVEGTSNPNLYWYRQAAGRGLQLLFYSVGIGQISSEVPQNLSASRPQDRQFILSSKKLLLSDSGFYLCAWTIGGYGYTFGSGTRLTVV.

This clone appeared a few times. The chain recombines TRBV10-2 with TRBJ1-1; D ambiguous. CDR3 length: 11 residues. V lost 6 bases and J lost 8, with 10 bases in between. Germline V lookup: CDR1 WSHSY, CDR2 SAAADI. CDR3 DNA sequence: TGCGCCAGCAGGAGGGAGGAGGAAGCTTTCTTT. This gives the protein CASRREEEAFF.

This clone was found a few times. This chain joins TRBV7-2 and TRBJ2-7, with TRBD1 as a possible D gene (5 bases). The CDR3 loop spans 14 amino acids. V was cut by 4 bases and J by 2 bases, with 12 bases left in between. From germline, CDR1 is SGHTA and CDR2 FQGNSA. The CDR3 protein is CASSSDIKTYEQYF. Here the CDR3 DNA reads TGTGCCAGCAGCTCGGACATAAAGACCTACGAGCAGTACTTC.

This chain joins TRBV5-4 and TRBJ1-2; possibly TRBD1 for D (6 bases). This CDR3 is built from 16 residues. Germline CDR1 is SGHNT and CDR2 is YYREEE (reference sequence). Trimming removed 2 bases at V and 1 base at J, with 15 bases between. CDR3 DNA sequence: TGTGCCAGCAGCTTAACAGGGAGAAGTTTTAACTATGGCTACACCTTC. Translated, it gives CASSLTGRSFNYGYTF.

This chain joins TRBV3-1 (or the pseudogene TRBV3-2) and TRBJ1-1; D remains ambiguous. The CDR3 consists of 14 residues. Germline CDR1 LGHDT, CDR2 YNNKEL (reference sequence). Deletions cut 4 bases from V and 0 bases from J, with 9 bases between. As DNA, the CDR3 is TGTGCCAGCAGCCCCCGATTAGTGAACACTGAAGCTTTCTTT. This encodes CASSPRLVNTEAFF.

A single count supports this clone. The chain carries TRBV12-5 and TRBJ1-4; D uncertain. V was shortened by 0 bases and J by 0 bases, with 8 bases between the two germline ends. The length of the CDR3 is 16 residues. Germline V gene data show CDR1 as LGHNT and CDR2 as FRNRAP. CDR3 DNA sequence: TGTGCTAGTGGTTTGGTACGCCCAGCAACTAATGAAAAACTGTTTTTT. Translated: CASGLVRPATNEKLFF.

The chain couples TRBV7-8 to TRBJ2-1; 8 bases align to TRBD2. Per germline, CDR1 SGHVS and CDR2 FQNEAQ. The CDR3 totals 16 residues. V lost 2 bases and J lost 5; bases outside the gene matches: 8. This chain's CDR3 is CASSLSLAGGNNEQFF. CDR3 bases: TGTGCCAGCAGCTTAAGTTTGGCGGGGGGAAACAATGAGCAGTTCTTC.

This clone was detected only a few times. The CDR3 coding sequence is TGCGCCAGCAGCCAAGACTGGGTAACTACCTACGAGCAGTACTTC. It specifies CASSQDWVTTYEQYF. The chain combines TRBV4-3 with TRBJ2-7; D gene unclear. Trimming cost V 0 bases and J 2 bases, with 11 bases left between them. In germline, CDR1 is LGHNA, CDR2 YSLEER. CDR3 length: 15 amino acids.

J is TRBJ2-7 and V is TRBV19, with a weak D call TRBD1 (5 bases). V lost 7 bases, J lost 7 bases, and 11 bases lay in between. The CDR3 sequence is 11 residues long. The germline V gene encodes CDR1 LNHDA and CDR2 SQIVND (reference sequence). This CDR3 is CASTGQTEQYF. CDR3 DNA: TGTGCCAGTACAGGGCAGACAGAGCAGTACTTC. Full variable domain (outside the CDR3, taken from reference TRBV19 and TRBJ2-7): DGGITQSPKYLFRKEGQNVTLSCEQNLNHDAMYWYRQDPGQGLRLIYYSQIVNDFQKGDIAEGYSVSREKKESFPLTVTSAQKNPTAFYLCASTGQTEQYFGPGTRLTVT.

The V gene is TRBV30, the J gene TRBJ2-7; perhaps TRBD1 as D (5 bases). V dropped 3 bases and J dropped 6 bases, with 15 bases sitting between them. The germline gives CDR1 GTSNPN, CDR2 SVGIG (reference sequence). The CDR3 has 13 residues. CDR3 bases: TGTGCCTGGAGATTTCAGGGATTCGGCGAGCAGTACTTC. Its protein is CAWRFQGFGEQYF.

The chain is built from TRBV12-3 or TRBV12-4 and TRBJ1-5, with D unclear. The CDR3 is made up of 13 amino acids. Trimming removed 3 bases from V and 3 bases from J, with 6 bases in between. The CDR3 nucleotides are TGTGCCAGCAGTTTCGGGATCAATCAGCCCCAGCATTTT. It is translated as CASSFGINQPQHF.

The chain combines TRBV5-1 with TRBJ2-1; 14 bases are shared with TRBD2. Germline assignment: CDR1 SGHRS and CDR2 YFSETQ. The CDR3 has 19 residues. V lost 4 bases and J lost 0; bases outside the gene matches: 9. The CDR3: CASSRTSGGLLSSYNEQFF. The CDR3 nucleotides read TGCGCCAGCAGCAGGACTAGCGGGGGGTTACTAAGCTCCTACAATGAGCAGTTCTTC.

This sequence joins TRBV4-3 and TRBJ1-3, with D possibly being TRBD1 (5 bases). CDR1 is LGHNA, CDR2 YSLEER, per germline. Trimming took off 0 bases at V and 2 bases at J, with 14 bases between the two ends. This CDR3 has 17 residues. CDR3 coding DNA: TGCGCCAGCAGCCAAGATATCCAGGGTTCGACTGGAAACACCATATATTTT. It encodes CASSQDIQGSTGNTIYF.

This chain joins TRBV4-1 and TRBJ1-6, with 7 bases that match TRBD1. V lost 3 bases and J lost 10; bases outside the gene matches: 9. CDR3 length: 15 amino acids. Germline-derived CDR1 and CDR2 are MGHRA and YSYEKL. The CDR3 spells CASSQPDREGSPLHF. The CDR3 region has the DNA TGCGCCAGCAGCCAGCCTGACAGGGAAGGATCACCCCTCCACTTT.

This clone was observed a handful of times. The chain combines TRBV6-1 with TRBJ2-7; 8 bases align to TRBD1. Germline assignment: CDR1 MNHNS and CDR2 SASEGT. This CDR3 is 15 amino acids long. The V gene end was trimmed by 2 bases and the J gene end by 7 bases; junction bases not matched to a gene: 10. In nucleotides, the CDR3 is TGTGCCAGCAGTGAACGGCAGGGGGCGCGGTGGGAGCAGTACTTC. Encoded protein: CASSERQGARWEQYF.

CDR3 loop: CASRKTGDSGNTIYF. The CDR3 DNA reads TGTGCCAGCAGGAAGACAGGGGACTCTGGAAACACCATATATTTT. The chain recombines TRBV6-5 with TRBJ1-3; TRBD1 agrees at 8 bases. V trimming: 6 bases; J trimming: 0 bases; junction bases outside the gene matches: 4. The germline V gene encodes CDR1 MNHEY and CDR2 SVGAGI. This CDR3 spans 15 amino acids.

This clone turned up a few times. The rearrangement links TRBV24-1 to TRBJ1-2; 8 bases are a match to TRBD1. Germline V gives CDR1 KGHDR, CDR2 SFDVKD. The CDR3 totals 13 residues. The junction had 5 bases not matched to a gene; V was cut back by 4 bases and J by 8 bases. CDR3 amino acids: CATSETGVEGYTF. CDR3 DNA sequence: TGTGCCACCAGTGAGACAGGGGTCGAGGGCTACACCTTC.

V and J are TRBV6-2 or TRBV6-3 and TRBJ2-3, with a tentative D call TRBD2 (7 bases). The CDR3 runs 15 residues. Trimming shortened V by 0 bases and J by 7 bases, and 14 bases separated the two germline ends. Germline assignment: CDR1 MNHEY and CDR2 SVGEGT. The CDR3 region is CASSYSRGGANTQYF. In DNA, the CDR3 is TGTGCCAGCAGTTACTCGAGGGGGGGGGCAAATACGCAGTATTTT.

The V and J genes are TRBV9 and TRBJ2-3, with TRBD1 as a possible D gene (5 bases). Trimming pared 0 bases from V and 0 bases from J, leaving 11 bases between. This CDR3 comprises 16 residues. Per the germline V gene, CDR1 is SGDLS and CDR2 is YYNGEE. CDR3: CASSVAGAVSTDTQYF. The CDR3 DNA follows: TGTGCCAGCAGCGTAGCTGGGGCGGTTAGCACAGATACGCAGTATTTT. Filled out from reference TRBV9 and TRBJ2-3, the complete variable domain reads DSGVTQTPKHLITATGQRVTLRCSPRSGDLSVYWYQQSLDQGLQFLIQYYNGEERAKGNILERFSAQQFPDLHSELNLSSLELGDSALYFCASSVAGAVSTDTQYFGPGTRLTVL.

V and J are TRBV19 and TRBJ1-1, with a tentative D call TRBD1 (5 bases). Germline V lookup: CDR1 LNHDA, CDR2 SQIVND (reference sequence). The CDR3 covers 13 residues. V lost 5 bases and J lost 4, with 11 bases in between. The chain's CDR3 is CASSADRSTEAFF. In DNA, the CDR3 is TGTGCCAGTAGTGCCGACAGATCCACTGAAGCTTTCTTT.

This clone was counted between two and nine times. Within the sample, other DNA sequences also encode this same CDR3. The chain is built from TRBV7-3 and TRBJ2-5, with D unclear. CDR1 and CDR2 from the germline V gene are SGHTA and FQGTGA. The CDR3 sequence is 13 residues long. Trimming removed 3 bases at V and 5 bases at J, with 10 bases between. CDR3 nucleotide sequence: TGTGCCAGCAGCTTGAGCCTACGGGAGACCCAGTACTTC. It specifies CASSLSLRETQYF.

This clone is a singleton in its sample. The DNA for the CDR3 is TGTGCCAGCAGTTATTCCGGTCCGGGACAAAGCTCTGGAAACACCATATATTTT. It is translated as CASSYSGPGQSSGNTIYF. The chain carries TRBV6-2 or TRBV6-3 and TRBJ1-3; D might be TRBD1 (6 bases). The germline gives CDR1 MNHEY, CDR2 SVGEGT. V was trimmed by 3 bases and J by 0 bases, leaving 18 bases between them. This CDR3 comprises 18 residues.

V gene TRBV9 combines with J gene TRBJ1-1; D perhaps matches TRBD1 (6 bases). V was cut by 4 bases and J by 0 bases, with 13 bases left in between. The CDR3 covers 15 residues. The germline gives CDR1 SGDLS, CDR2 YYNGEE. CDR3 region: CASSPRTVLNTEAFF. CDR3 coding DNA: TGTGCCAGCAGCCCCAGGACAGTACTGAACACTGAAGCTTTCTTT.

V is TRBV4-3 and J is TRBJ1-1; TRBD1 matches 7 bases. Trimming cost V 3 bases and J 2 bases; bases outside gene matches: 3. The CDR3 runs 14 residues. Germline assignment: CDR1 LGHNA and CDR2 YSLEER. CDR3 nucleotide sequence: TGCGCCAGCAGCCAGGGGACAGCTAACACTGAAGCTTTCTTT. Its translation is CASSQGTANTEAFF.

This chain links TRBV3-1 (or the pseudogene TRBV3-2) with TRBJ2-7, with D possibly TRBD1 on 6 matching bases. Trimming left V 1 base short and J 4 bases short, with 8 bases between. The CDR3 has 13 amino acids. Germline loops: CDR1 LGHDT, CDR2 YNNKEL (reference sequence). This CDR3 is CASSQVGQYEQYF. The CDR3 bases are TGTGCCAGCAGCCAAGTAGGACAGTACGAGCAGTACTTC.

The V and J genes are TRBV14 and TRBJ1-6; tentatively, D is TRBD1 (6 bases). CDR1 is SGHDN and CDR2 is FVKESK in the germline V gene. The CDR3 totals 17 residues. Deletions cut 0 bases from V and 3 bases from J, with 12 bases between. CDR3 DNA sequence: TGTGCCAGCAGCCAAGAAGCAGGGGCCTTCTATAATTCACCCCTCCACTTT. Amino acids: CASSQEAGAFYNSPLHF.